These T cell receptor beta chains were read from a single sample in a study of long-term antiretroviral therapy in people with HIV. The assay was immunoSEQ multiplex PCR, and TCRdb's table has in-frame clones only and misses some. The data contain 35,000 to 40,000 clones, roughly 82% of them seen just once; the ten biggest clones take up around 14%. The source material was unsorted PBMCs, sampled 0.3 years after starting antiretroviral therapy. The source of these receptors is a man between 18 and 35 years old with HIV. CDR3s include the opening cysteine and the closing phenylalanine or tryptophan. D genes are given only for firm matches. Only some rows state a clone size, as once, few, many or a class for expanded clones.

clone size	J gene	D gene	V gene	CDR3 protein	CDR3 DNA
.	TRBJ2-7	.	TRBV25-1	CASGDGTYEQYF	TGTGCCAGCGGAGACGGAACCTACGAGCAGTACTTC
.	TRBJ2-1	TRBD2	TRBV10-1	CASSEETSGVSYNEQFF	TGCGCCAGCAGTGAAGAGACTAGCGGGGTCTCCTACAATGAGCAGTTCTTC
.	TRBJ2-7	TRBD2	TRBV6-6	CASRPLAGGSYEQYF	TGTGCCAGCAGGCCACTAGCGGGAGGATCCTACGAGCAGTACTTC
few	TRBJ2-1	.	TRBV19	CASSAGGSSYNEQFF	TGTGCCAGTAGCGCCGGTGGGAGTTCTTACAATGAGCAGTTCTTC
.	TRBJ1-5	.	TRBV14	CASSQDPRDGGLRNQPQHF	TGTGCCAGCAGCCAAGATCCACGGGACGGGGGACTTCGGAATCAGCCCCAGCATTTT
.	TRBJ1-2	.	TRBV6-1	CASSYYTF	TGTGCCAGCAGTTATTACACCTTC
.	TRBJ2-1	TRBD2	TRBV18	CASSPPGLAGGKNEQFF	TGTGCCAGCTCACCTCCGGGGCTAGCGGGAGGGAAGAATGAGCAGTTCTTC
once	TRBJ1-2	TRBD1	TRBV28	CASSLVTGVDGYTF	TGTGCCAGCAGTTTAGTCACAGGGGTGGATGGCTACACCTTC
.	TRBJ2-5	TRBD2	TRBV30	CAWSVHRRESETQYF	TGTGCCTGGAGTGTACACAGGCGGGAGTCAGAGACCCAGTACTTC
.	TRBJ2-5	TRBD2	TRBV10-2	CASSELGLAGDRETQYF	TGCGCCAGCAGTGAGCTGGGCCTAGCGGGAGATCGAGAGACCCAGTACTTC
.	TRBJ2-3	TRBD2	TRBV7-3	CASSSGLAVRTDTQYF	TGTGCCAGCAGTTCCGGACTAGCGGTCCGCACAGATACGCAGTATTTT
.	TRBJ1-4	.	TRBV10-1	CANQDSVNEKLFF	TGCGCCAACCAGGACAGCGTTAATGAAAAACTGTTTTTT
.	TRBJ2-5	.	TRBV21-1	CASSKGGWKGAQSRETQYF	TGTGCCAGCAGCAAAGGAGGATGGAAGGGGGCGCAGTCTCGGGAGACCCAGTACTTC
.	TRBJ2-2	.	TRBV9	CASGPSGGELFF	TGTGCCAGCGGCCCGTCCGGCGGGGAGCTGTTTTTT
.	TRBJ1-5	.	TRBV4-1	CASSQEAHLSAQPQHF	TGCGCCAGCAGCCAAGAGGCCCATCTCTCGGCACAGCCCCAGCATTTT
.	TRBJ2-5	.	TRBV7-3	CASSLVGSGASQETQYF	TGTGCCAGCAGCTTAGTTGGGTCGGGAGCCTCCCAAGAGACCCAGTACTTC
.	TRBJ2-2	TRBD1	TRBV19	CASGTGTGGTGELFF	TGTGCCAGTGGAACCGGGACAGGGGGAACCGGGGAGCTGTTTTTT
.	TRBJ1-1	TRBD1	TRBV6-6	CASSWGQGNTEAFF	TGTGCCAGCAGCTGGGGACAGGGGAACACTGAAGCTTTCTTT
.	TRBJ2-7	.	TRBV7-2	CASSPVTRSSYEQYF	TGTGCCAGCAGCCCGGTGACTAGGAGCTCCTACGAGCAGTACTTC
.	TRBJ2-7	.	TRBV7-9	CASSSEDSYEQYF	TGTGCCAGCAGCTCGGAAGACAGCTACGAGCAGTACTTC
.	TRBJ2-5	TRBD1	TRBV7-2	CASSTPTGQGTQYF	TGTGCCAGCAGCACCCCGACAGGGCAAGGGACCCAGTACTTC
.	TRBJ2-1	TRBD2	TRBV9	CASSVGISGRAYNEQFF	TGTGCCAGCAGCGTAGGGATTAGCGGGAGGGCCTACAATGAGCAGTTCTTC
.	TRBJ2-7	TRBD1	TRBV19	CASRAGQGNEQYF	TGTGCCAGTAGGGCGGGACAGGGTAACGAGCAGTACTTC
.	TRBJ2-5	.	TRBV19	CASRLIGGETQYF	TGTGCCAGTAGGCTGATAGGGGGGGAGACCCAGTACTTC
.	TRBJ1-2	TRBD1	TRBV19	CASTGTDNYGYTF	TGTGCCAGTACCGGGACAGACAACTATGGCTACACCTTC
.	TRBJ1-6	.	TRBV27	CASSFAGISPLHF	TGTGCCAGCAGTTTTGCAGGAATTTCACCCCTCCACTTT
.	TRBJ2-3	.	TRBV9	CASNGGLSTDTQYF	TGTGCCAGCAACGGGGGGCTGAGCACAGATACGCAGTATTTT
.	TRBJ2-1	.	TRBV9	CASSAEVSLGNEQFF	TGTGCCAGCAGCGCAGAGGTGTCCTTAGGGAATGAGCAGTTCTTC
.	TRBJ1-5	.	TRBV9	CASSVAALGNQPQHF	TGTGCCAGCAGCGTAGCAGCCCTCGGGAATCAGCCCCAGCATTTT
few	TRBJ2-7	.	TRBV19	CASSMAGEPYEQYF	TGTGCCAGTAGTATGGCTGGGGAACCCTACGAGCAGTACTTC
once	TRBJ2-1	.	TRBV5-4	CASSPVRGRGLYNEQFF	TGTGCCAGCAGCCCCGTTCGGGGACGGGGGTTGTACAATGAGCAGTTCTTC
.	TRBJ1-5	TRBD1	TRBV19	CASSIRDSQGRQPQHF	TGTGCCAGTAGTATCCGGGACAGCCAGGGCAGGCAGCCCCAGCATTTT
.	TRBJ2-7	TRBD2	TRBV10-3	CAISESSMASGKRYEQYF	TGTGCCATCAGTGAGTCGTCTATGGCTAGCGGGAAACGGTACGAGCAGTACTTC
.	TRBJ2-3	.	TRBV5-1	CASRQLGGLDTQYF	TGCGCCAGCAGACAATTGGGGGGTTTAGATACGCAGTATTTT
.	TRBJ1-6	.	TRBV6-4	CASSAGDNSPLHF	TGTGCCAGCTCGGCGGGGGATAATTCACCCCTCCACTTT
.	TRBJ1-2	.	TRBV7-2	CASSLARRGNNYGYTF	TGTGCCAGCAGCTTAGCGCGGAGGGGGAACAACTATGGCTACACCTTC
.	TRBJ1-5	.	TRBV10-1	CASMWQGRSNQPQHF	TGCGCCAGCATGTGGCAGGGTCGTAGCAATCAGCCCCAGCATTTT
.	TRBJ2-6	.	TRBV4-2	CASSQEPDSGANVLTF	TGTGCCAGCAGCCAAGAGCCTGACTCTGGGGCCAACGTCCTGACTTTC
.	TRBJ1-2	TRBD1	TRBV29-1	CSGLSGTGDGYTF	TGCAGCGGCCTATCCGGGACAGGGGATGGCTACACCTTC
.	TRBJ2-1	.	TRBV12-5	CASGFRGIGTYNEQFF	TGTGCTAGTGGTTTTAGGGGGATCGGGACCTACAATGAGCAGTTCTTC
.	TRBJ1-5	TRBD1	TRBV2	CASRADRGAQKPQHF	TGTGCCAGCAGGGCGGACAGGGGCGCCCAAAAGCCCCAGCATTTT
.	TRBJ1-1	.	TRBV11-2	CASSLQGMSTEAFF	TGTGCCAGCAGCTTACAGGGGATGAGCACTGAAGCTTTCTTT
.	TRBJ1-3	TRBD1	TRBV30	CAWSPGTGSGNTIYF	TGTGCCTGGAGTCCCGGGACAGGGTCTGGAAACACCATATATTTT
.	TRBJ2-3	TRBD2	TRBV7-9	CASSLGGTSGSTDTQYF	TGTGCCAGCAGCTTAGGGGGGACTAGCGGGTCCACAGATACGCAGTATTTT
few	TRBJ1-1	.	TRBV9	CASSGTTAEAFF	TGTGCCAGCAGCGGGACAACAGCTGAAGCTTTCTTT
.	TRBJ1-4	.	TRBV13	CASSPEGGEKLFF	TGTGCCAGCAGCCCGGAGGGTGGTGAAAAACTGTTTTTT
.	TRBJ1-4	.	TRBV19	CASSMRANEKLFF	TGTGCCAGTAGTATGAGGGCTAATGAAAAACTGTTTTTT
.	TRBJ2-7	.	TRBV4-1	CASSQAGVPEQYF	TGCGCCAGCAGCCAAGCCGGCGTTCCCGAGCAGTACTTC
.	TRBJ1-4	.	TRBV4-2	CASSQASGQVHEKLFF	TGTGCCAGCAGCCAAGCGTCAGGACAAGTCCATGAAAAACTGTTTTTT
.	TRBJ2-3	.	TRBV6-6	CASSQDPTVTDTQYF	TGTGCCAGCAGCCAGGACCCTACTGTCACAGATACGCAGTATTTT
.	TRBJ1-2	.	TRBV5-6	CASSWGNGYTF	TGTGCCAGCAGCTGGGGAAATGGCTACACCTTC
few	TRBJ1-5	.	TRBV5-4	CASSLDLNQPQHF	TGTGCCAGCAGCTTAGACCTTAATCAGCCCCAGCATTTT
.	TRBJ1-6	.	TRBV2	CASIPGHSYNSPLHF	TGTGCCAGCATCCCGGGACATTCCTATAATTCACCCCTCCACTTT
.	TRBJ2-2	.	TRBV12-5	CASVQGGELFF	TGTGCTAGTGTTCAGGGTGGGGAGCTGTTTTTT
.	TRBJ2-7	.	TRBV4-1	CASSQEGEQYF	TGCGCCAGCAGCCAAGAAGGCGAGCAGTACTTC
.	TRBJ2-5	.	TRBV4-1	CASSQTQRGETQYF	TGCGCCAGCAGCCAGACCCAAAGGGGGGAGACCCAGTACTTC
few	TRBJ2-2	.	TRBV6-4	CASSAGDTGELFF	TGTGCCAGCAGTGCGGGGGACACCGGGGAGCTGTTTTTT
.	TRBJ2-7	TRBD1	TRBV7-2	CASTRDRRDYEQYF	TGTGCCAGCACCCGGGACAGGAGAGACTACGAGCAGTACTTC
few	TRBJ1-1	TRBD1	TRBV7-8	CASSFRTGRTEAFF	TGTGCCAGCAGCTTTCGGACAGGGCGGACTGAAGCTTTCTTT